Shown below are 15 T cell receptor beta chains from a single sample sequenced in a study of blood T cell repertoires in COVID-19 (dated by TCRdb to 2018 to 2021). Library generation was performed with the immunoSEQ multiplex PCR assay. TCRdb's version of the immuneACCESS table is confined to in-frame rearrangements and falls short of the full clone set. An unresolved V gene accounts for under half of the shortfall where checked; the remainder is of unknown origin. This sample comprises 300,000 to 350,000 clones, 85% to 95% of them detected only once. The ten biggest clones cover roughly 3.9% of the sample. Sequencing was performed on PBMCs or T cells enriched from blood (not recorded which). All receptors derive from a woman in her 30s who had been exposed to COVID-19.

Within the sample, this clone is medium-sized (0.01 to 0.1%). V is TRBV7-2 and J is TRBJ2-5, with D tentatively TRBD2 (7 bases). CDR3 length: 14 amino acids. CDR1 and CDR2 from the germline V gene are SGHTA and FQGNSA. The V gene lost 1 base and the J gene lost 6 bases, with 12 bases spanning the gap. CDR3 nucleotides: TGTGCCAGCAGCTTAGAGGGGGGGATGAAGACCCAGTACTTC. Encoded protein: CASSLEGGMKTQYF.

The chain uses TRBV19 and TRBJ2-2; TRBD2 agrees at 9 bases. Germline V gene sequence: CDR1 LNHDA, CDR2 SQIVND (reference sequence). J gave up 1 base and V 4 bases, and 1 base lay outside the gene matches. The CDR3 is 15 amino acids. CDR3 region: CASSSGGVNTGELFF. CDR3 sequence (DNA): TGTGCCAGTAGTAGCGGGGGGGTGAACACCGGGGAGCTGTTTTTT.

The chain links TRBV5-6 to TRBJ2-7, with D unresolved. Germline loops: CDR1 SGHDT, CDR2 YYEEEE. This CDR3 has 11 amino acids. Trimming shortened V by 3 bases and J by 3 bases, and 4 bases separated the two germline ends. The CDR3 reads CASSYNYEQYF. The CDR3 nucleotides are TGTGCCAGCAGCTATAACTACGAGCAGTACTTC.

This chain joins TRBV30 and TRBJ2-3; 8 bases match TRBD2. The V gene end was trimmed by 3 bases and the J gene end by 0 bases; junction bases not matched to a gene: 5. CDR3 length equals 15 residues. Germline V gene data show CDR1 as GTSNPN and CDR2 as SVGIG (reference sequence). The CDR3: CAWSLLADSTDTQYF. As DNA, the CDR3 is TGTGCCTGGAGCCTACTAGCGGATAGCACAGATACGCAGTATTTT.

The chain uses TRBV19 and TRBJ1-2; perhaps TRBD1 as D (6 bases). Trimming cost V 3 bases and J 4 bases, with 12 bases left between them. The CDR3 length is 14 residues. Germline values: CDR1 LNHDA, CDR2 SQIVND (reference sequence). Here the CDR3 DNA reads TGTGCCAGTAGTATTATATCCAGGGGCTATGGCTACACCTTC. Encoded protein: CASSIISRGYGYTF.

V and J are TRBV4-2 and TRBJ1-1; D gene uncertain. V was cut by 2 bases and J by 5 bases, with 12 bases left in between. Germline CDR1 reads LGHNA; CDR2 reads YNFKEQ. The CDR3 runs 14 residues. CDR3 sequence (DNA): TGTGCCAGCAGCCAAAGCACCGTCGGGACTGAAGCTTTCTTT. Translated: CASSQSTVGTEAFF.

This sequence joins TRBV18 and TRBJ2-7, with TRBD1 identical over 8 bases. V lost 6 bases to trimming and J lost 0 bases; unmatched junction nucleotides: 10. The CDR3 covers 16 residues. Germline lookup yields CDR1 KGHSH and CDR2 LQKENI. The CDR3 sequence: CASSSSGGASSYEQYF. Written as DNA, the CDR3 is TGTGCCAGCTCTTCGTCAGGGGGCGCGTCCTCCTACGAGCAGTACTTC.

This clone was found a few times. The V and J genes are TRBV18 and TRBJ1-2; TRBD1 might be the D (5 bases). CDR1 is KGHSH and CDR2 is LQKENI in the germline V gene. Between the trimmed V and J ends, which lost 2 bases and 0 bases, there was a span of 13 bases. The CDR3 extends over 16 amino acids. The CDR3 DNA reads TGTGCCAGCTCACCAGTTTGGAGGGACCCTAACTATGGCTACACCTTC. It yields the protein CASSPVWRDPNYGYTF.

The CDR3 nucleotides are TGTGCCAGCAGCTTAGCGGTACATGGAAACACCATATATTTT. This gives the protein CASSLAVHGNTIYF. The V call is TRBV7-2, the J call TRBJ1-3, with D unclear. The CDR3 is 14 residues long. V was clipped by 0 bases and J by 3 bases, with 6 bases between them. The germline gives CDR1 SGHTA, CDR2 FQGNSA.

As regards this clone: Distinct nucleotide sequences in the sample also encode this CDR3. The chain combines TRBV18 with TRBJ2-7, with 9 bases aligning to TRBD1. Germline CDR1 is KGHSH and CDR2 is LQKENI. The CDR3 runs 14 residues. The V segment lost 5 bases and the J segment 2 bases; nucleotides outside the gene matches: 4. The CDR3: CASSLTGGTYEQYF. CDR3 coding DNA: TGTGCCAGCTCATTGACAGGGGGTACCTACGAGCAGTACTTC.

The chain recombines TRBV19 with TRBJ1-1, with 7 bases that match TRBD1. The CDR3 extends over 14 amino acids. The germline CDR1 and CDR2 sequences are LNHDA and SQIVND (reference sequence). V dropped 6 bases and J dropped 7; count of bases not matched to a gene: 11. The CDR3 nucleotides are TGTGCCAGTAGATTAAGGACAGGAGTGGGTGAAGCTTTCTTT. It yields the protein CASRLRTGVGEAFF.

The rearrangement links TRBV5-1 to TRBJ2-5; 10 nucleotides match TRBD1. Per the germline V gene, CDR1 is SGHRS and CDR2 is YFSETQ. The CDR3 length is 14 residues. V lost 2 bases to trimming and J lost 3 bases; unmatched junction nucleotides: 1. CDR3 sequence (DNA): TGCGCCAGCAGCTTTGGGACAGGGGAAGAGACCCAGTACTTC. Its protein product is CASSFGTGEETQYF.

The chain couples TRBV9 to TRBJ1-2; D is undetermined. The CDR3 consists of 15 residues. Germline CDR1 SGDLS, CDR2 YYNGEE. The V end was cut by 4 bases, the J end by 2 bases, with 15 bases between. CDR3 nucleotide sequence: TGTGCCAGCAGCTTGACGCAGGAATACAACTATGGCTACACCTTC. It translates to CASSLTQEYNYGYTF.

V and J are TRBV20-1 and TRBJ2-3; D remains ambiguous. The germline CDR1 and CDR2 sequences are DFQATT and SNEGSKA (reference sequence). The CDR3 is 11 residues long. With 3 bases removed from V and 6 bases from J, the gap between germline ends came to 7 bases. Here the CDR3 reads CSASLADTQYF. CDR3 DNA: TGCAGTGCTAGTCTCGCGGATACGCAGTATTTT.

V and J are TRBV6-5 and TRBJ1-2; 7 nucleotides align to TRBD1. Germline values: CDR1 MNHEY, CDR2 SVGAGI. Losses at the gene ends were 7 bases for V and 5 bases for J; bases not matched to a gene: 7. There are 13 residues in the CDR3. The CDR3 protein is CASKRTGVYGYTF. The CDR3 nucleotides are TGTGCCAGCAAAAGGACAGGTGTTTATGGCTACACCTTC.